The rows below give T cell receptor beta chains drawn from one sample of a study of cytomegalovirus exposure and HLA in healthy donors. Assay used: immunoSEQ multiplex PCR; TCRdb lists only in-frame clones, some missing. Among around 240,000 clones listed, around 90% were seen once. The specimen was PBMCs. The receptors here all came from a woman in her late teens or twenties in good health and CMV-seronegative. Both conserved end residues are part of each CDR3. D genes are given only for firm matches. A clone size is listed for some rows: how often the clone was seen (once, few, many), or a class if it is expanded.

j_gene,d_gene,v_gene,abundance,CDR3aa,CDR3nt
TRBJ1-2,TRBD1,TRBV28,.,CASSWGDRGLGGYTF,TGTGCCAGCAGTTGGGGGGACAGGGGGTTGGGTGGCTACACCTTC
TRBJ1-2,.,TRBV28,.,CASSPSGTRYGYTF,TGTGCCAGCAGTCCCTCCGGGACACGGTATGGCTACACCTTC
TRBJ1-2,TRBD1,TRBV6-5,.,CASNPSRAGGGYTF,TGTGCCAGCAATCCCTCCAGGGCAGGGGGTGGCTACACCTTC
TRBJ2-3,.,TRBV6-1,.,CASSRRGIDTQYF,TGTGCCAGCAGTCGCCGCGGGATAGATACGCAGTATTTT
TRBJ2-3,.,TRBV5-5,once,CASSFPGEYTDTQYF,TGTGCCAGCAGCTTCCCTGGGGAGTACACAGATACGCAGTATTTT
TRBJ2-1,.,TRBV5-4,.,CASSLRGAGYNEQFF,TGTGCCAGCAGCTTGAGGGGCGCGGGATACAATGAGCAGTTCTTC
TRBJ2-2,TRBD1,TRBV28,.,CASSQGVGELFF,TGTGCCAGCAGCCAGGGGGTCGGGGAGCTGTTTTTT
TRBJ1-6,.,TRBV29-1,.,CSVGGGASPLHF,TGCAGCGTTGGCGGGGGGGCTTCACCCCTCCACTTT
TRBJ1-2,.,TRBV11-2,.,CASSLYIAANYGYTF,TGTGCCAGCAGTTTATACATCGCCGCTAACTATGGCTACACCTTC
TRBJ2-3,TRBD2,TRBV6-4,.,CASSVVAGEDTDTQYF,TGTGCCAGCAGTGTGGTAGCGGGGGAGGACACAGATACGCAGTATTTT
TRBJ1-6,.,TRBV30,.,CAWRQSSYNSPLHF,TGTGCCTGGCGACAGAGCTCCTATAATTCACCCCTCCACTTT
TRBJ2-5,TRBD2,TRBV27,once,CASAGGDLQETQYF,TGTGCCAGCGCGGGGGGCGACCTACAAGAGACCCAGTACTTC
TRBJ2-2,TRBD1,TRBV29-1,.,CSVRQGAKNTGELFF,TGCAGCGTACGACAGGGGGCGAAGAACACCGGGGAGCTGTTTTTT
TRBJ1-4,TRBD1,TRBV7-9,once,CASSLAPGTVQEDEKLFF,TGTGCCAGCAGCTTAGCACCGGGGACAGTGCAGGAGGATGAAAAACTGTTTTTT
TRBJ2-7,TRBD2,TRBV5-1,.,CASSLEASGDEQYF,TGCGCCAGCAGCTTGGAGGCTAGCGGGGACGAGCAGTACTTC
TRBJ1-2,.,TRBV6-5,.,CASSYSSPGVYGYTF,TGTGCCAGCAGTTACTCGAGTCCGGGGGTCTATGGCTACACCTTC
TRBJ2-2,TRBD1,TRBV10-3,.,CAISGNAGTGGSGELFF,TGTGCCATCAGTGGGAATGCCGGGACAGGGGGAAGCGGGGAGCTGTTTTTT
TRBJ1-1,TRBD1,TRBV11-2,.,CASSHGTGGMFTEAFF,TGTGCCAGCAGCCACGGAACAGGGGGCATGTTTACTGAAGCTTTCTTT
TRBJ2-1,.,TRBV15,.,CATSRDRFYNEQFF,TGTGCCACCAGCAGAGACAGGTTCTACAATGAGCAGTTCTTC
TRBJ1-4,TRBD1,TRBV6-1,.,CASTIQGAHEKLFF,TGTGCCAGCACCATACAGGGGGCGCATGAAAAACTGTTTTTT
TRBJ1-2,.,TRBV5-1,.,CASSLSGGIDGYTF,TGCGCCAGCAGCTTGTCGGGGGGGATCGATGGCTACACCTTC
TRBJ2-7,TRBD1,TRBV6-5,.,CASSYDRGYEQYF,TGTGCCAGCAGTTACGACAGGGGGTACGAGCAGTACTTC
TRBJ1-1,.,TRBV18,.,CASSLAVDTEAFF,TGTGCCAGCTCACTAGCGGTGGACACTGAAGCTTTCTTT
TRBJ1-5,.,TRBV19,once,CASTQGREDQPQHF,TGTGCCAGTACCCAGGGAAGGGAGGACCAGCCCCAGCATTTT
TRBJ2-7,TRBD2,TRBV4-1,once,CASSHPSKRGARGRRDEQYF,TGCGCCAGCAGCCATCCTTCGAAGCGGGGGGCCCGGGGAAGAAGAGACGAGCAGTACTTC
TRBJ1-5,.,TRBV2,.,CASRWGAGGPQHF,TGTGCCAGCAGGTGGGGGGCGGGGGGGCCCCAGCATTTT
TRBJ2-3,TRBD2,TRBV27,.,CASSLGLAGSDTQYF,TGTGCCAGCAGTTTAGGGCTAGCGGGGAGTGATACGCAGTATTTT
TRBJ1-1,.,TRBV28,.,CASSLSGEAFF,TGTGCCAGCAGTTTATCGGGGGAAGCTTTCTTT